These 8 T cell receptor beta chains were all obtained from the same sample, sequenced in a study of T cells in Graves' hyperthyroidism and ophthalmopathy. Amplification of TCR beta CDR3 regions used RNA as the template. First-round RT-PCR targeting the TCR CDR3 was performed with the HTBI primer set. TCRdb redid the calling of the multiplex PCR reads with MiXCR, one entry per CDR3 protein. The data contain 250,000 to 300,000 distinct CDR3 sequences, about 15% of them singletons. Sequenced sample: blood. These receptor sequences come from a woman aged 40 to 55 with Graves' hyperthyroidism that later progressed to Graves' ophthalmopathy.

This clonotype was detected many times. The chain employs TRBV6-1 and TRBJ2-5, with 7 positions matching TRBD2. The germline CDR1 and CDR2 sequences are MNHNS and SASEGT. The CDR3 runs 16 residues. V trimming: 5 bases; J trimming: 2 bases; junction bases outside the gene matches: 11. Written as DNA, the CDR3 is TGTGCCAGCAGTTTATTCCCGGGAGGCCTACAAGAGACCCAGTACTTC. Amino acid sequence: CASSLFPGGLQETQYF.

This clonotype was observed at least ten times. The chain carries TRBV20-1 and TRBJ1-5, with 7 bases that match TRBD1. The CDR3 loop spans 15 amino acids. The ends lost 5 bases at V and 2 bases at J; junction bases unmatched: 9. CDR1 DFQATT and CDR2 SNEGSKA come from the germline V gene (reference sequence). The CDR3 protein is CSAPPGGGGNQPQHF. The CDR3 bases are TGCAGTGCTCCCCCAGGGGGGGGAGGCAATCAGCCCCAGCATTTT.

Turning to this clonotype: A much larger clone sits a single nucleotide away, making a read error possible. This chain joins TRBV5-1 and TRBJ2-7, with 7 bases fitting TRBD1. The length of the CDR3 is 21 residues. Germline assignment: CDR1 SGHRS and CDR2 YFSETQ. V shed 3 bases, J shed 2 bases, and the junction held 26 bases outside the gene matches. The CDR3 DNA sequence: TGCGCCAGCAGCTCGATACGTACAGGGGACATACCCCCGCAAGGGCCCTACGAGCAGTACTTC. Translated, it gives CASSSIRTGDIPPQGPYEQYF.

This clonotype appeared many times. The V and J genes are TRBV28 and TRBJ1-1, with D maybe TRBD1 (5 bases). Trimming shortened V by 2 bases and J by 4 bases, and 17 bases separated the two germline ends. Germline V lookup: CDR1 MDHEN, CDR2 SYDVKM. The CDR3 is made up of 16 amino acids. For the CDR3, the DNA is TGTGCCAGCAGTTTAGGTCTTCGCAGGGCCGGCACTGAAGCTTTCTTT. It specifies CASSLGLRRAGTEAFF.

This clonotype was recorded many times. The J gene is TRBJ1-1, the V gene TRBV11-2; D is undetermined. From germline, CDR1 is SGHAT and CDR2 FQNNGV. The V gene lost 0 bases and the J gene lost 1 base, with 9 bases spanning the gap. The CDR3 is made up of 15 amino acids. CDR3 sequence (DNA): TGTGCCAGCAGCTTAGAACCGGGATCGAACACTGAAGCTTTCTTT. Translating it yields CASSLEPGSNTEAFF.

This clonotype was counted at least ten times. This chain links TRBV7-9 with TRBJ2-3, with 8 bases fitting TRBD1. The J segment lost 6 bases and the V segment lost 6 bases, leaving 8 bases of the junction unmatched. Germline V lookup: CDR1 SEHNR, CDR2 FQNEAQ (reference sequence). The CDR3 has 14 amino acids. The CDR3 DNA follows: TGTGCCAGCAGACCCCAGGGGGCAGGTGATACGCAGTATTTT. Translating gives CASRPQGAGDTQYF.

This clonotype was observed at least ten times. The chain uses TRBV27 and TRBJ1-2; D remains unclear. This CDR3 comprises 15 residues. V was clipped by 4 bases and J by 7 bases, with 19 bases between them. Per the germline V gene, CDR1 is MNHEY and CDR2 is SMNVEV (reference sequence). The CDR3 DNA sequence: TGTGCCAGCAGTTCTCGTCCCAGTGTGACGAGTGGCTACACCTTC. Translating it yields CASSSRPSVTSGYTF.

This clonotype was counted only a few times. The chain carries TRBV9 and TRBJ2-3; maybe TRBD1 (6 bases). CDR1 and CDR2 (germline): SGDLS, YYNGEE. This CDR3 comprises 14 residues. The germline V and J ends were trimmed by 0 bases and 5 bases, with 10 bases remaining between them. CDR3 in amino acids: CASSVAKGQDTQYF. CDR3 sequence (DNA): TGTGCCAGCAGCGTAGCCAAGGGACAAGATACGCAGTATTTT.